This T cell receptor (beta chain) was sequenced for a study of beta chain features in type 1 diabetes. Trimming removed 5 bases from V and 5 bases from J, with 9 bases in between. Germline values: CDR1 MDHEN, CDR2 SYDVKM. The CDR3 spans 12 residues. The whole isolated RNA underwent reverse transcription, so sequencing captured expressed TCRB transcripts. Naive, central memory and regulatory T cell samples came to a mean of approximately 3.57 million reads. Assay used: immunoSEQ multiplex PCR; TCRdb lists only in-frame clones, some missing. The sample holds tens of thousands of clones, roughly 41% seen once. Study results and caveats: Shortening of TCRB CDR3s, moderate but significant, appeared in all four CD4+ subsets of Type 1 diabetes patients.

This clone was seen a handful of times. Its specificity is unknown. This chain links TRBV28 with TRBJ2-5; D uncertain. The sequenced material came from Tregs from blood. This receptor was obtained from a man aged 25 to 40 with type 1 diabetes. CDR3 in DNA: TGTGCCAGCAGTATCTCCAGGGAGACCCAGTACTTC. It yields the protein CASSISRETQYF.